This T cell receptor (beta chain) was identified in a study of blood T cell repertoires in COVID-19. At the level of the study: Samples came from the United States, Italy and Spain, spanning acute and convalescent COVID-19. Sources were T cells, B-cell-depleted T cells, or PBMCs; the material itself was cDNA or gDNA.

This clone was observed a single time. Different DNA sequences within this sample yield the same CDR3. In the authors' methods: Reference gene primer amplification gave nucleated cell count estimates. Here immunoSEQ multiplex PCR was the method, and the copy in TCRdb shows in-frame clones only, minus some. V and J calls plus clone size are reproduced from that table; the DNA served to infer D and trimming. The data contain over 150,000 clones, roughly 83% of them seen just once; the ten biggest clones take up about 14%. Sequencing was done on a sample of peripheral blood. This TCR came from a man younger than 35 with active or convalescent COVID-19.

The CDR3 sequence is CASSRQGSTDTQYF. CDR3 bases: TGTGCCAGCAGTCGACAGGGTAGCACAGATACGCAGTATTTT. The chain couples TRBV27 to TRBJ2-3; 7 bases are shared with TRBD1. V trimming: 5 bases; J trimming: 0 bases; junction bases outside the gene matches: 2. Per germline, CDR1 MNHEY and CDR2 SMNVEV (reference sequence). CDR3 length: 14 residues.